One sample yielded the 29 T cell receptor beta chains listed below, sequenced in a study of siplizumab effects on memory and regulatory T cells. The repertoire was sequenced with immunoSEQ multiplex PCR; TCRdb's copy has only in-frame clones and lacks some. This sample has around 78,000 clones, with under 95% found just once. The sequencing input was CD8+ T cells sorted from blood. These receptor sequences come from a human donor in good health.

The chain links TRBV5-6 to TRBJ1-2; no definite D call. Per the germline V gene, CDR1 is SGHDT and CDR2 is YYEEEE. The length of the CDR3 is 11 residues. V lost 0 bases and J 8 bases, leaving 5 bases between the germline ends. DNA of the CDR3: TGTGCCAGCAGCTTGGTTGGGGGCTACACCTTC. It codes for CASSLVGGYTF.

V gene TRBV2 combines with J gene TRBJ2-1, with 10 bases matching TRBD2. V lost 8 bases, J lost 7 bases, and 8 bases stayed unmatched. The CDR3 extends over 14 amino acids. Germline-derived CDR1 and CDR2 are SNHLY and FYNNEI. The chain's CDR3 is CASQRGLAENEQFF. The CDR3, as DNA: TGTGCCAGCCAGCGTGGACTAGCGGAGAATGAGCAGTTCTTC.

The rearrangement links TRBV11-2 to TRBJ2-3; D gene uncertain. V dropped 2 bases and J dropped 2 bases, with 5 bases sitting between them. Germline CDR1 is SGHAT and CDR2 is FQNNGV. CDR3 length equals 13 residues. This CDR3 reads CASSLLDTDTQYF. As DNA, the CDR3 is TGTGCCAGCAGCTTACTTGACACAGATACGCAGTATTTT.

V and J are TRBV6-6 and TRBJ1-5; unclear D gene. This CDR3 has 14 amino acids. The germline V and J ends were trimmed by 6 bases and 11 bases, with 20 bases remaining between them. Germline V gene data show CDR1 as MNHNY and CDR2 as SVGAGI (reference sequence). As DNA, the CDR3 is TGTGCCAGCAGCACCGACCTGACATCGGCGGCCCAGCATTTT. Translated: CASSTDLTSAAQHF.

The chain employs TRBV15 and TRBJ1-2; D ambiguous. The germline CDR1 and CDR2 sequences are LNHNV and YYDKDF (reference sequence). Trimming took off 0 bases at V and 8 bases at J, with 13 bases between the two ends. The CDR3 contains 14 residues. The CDR3 DNA reads as TGTGCCACCAGCAGAGATTTGGGCCACCCCGGCTACACCTTC. It specifies CATSRDLGHPGYTF.

CDR3 amino acids: CASSVSGGAGGEQFF. The CDR3 coding sequence is TGTGCCAGCAGCGTAAGCGGGGGGGCAGGTGGTGAGCAGTTCTTC. V gene TRBV9 combines with J gene TRBJ2-1, with 10 bases identical to TRBD2. CDR3 size: 15 residues. Germline CDR1 SGDLS, CDR2 YYNGEE. Trimming removed 1 base from V and 9 bases from J; junction bases left unmatched: 7.

The chain links TRBV19 to TRBJ2-7, with D perhaps matching TRBD2 (5 bases). V gave up 3 bases and J gave up 1 base, with 7 bases separating them. In germline, CDR1 is LNHDA, CDR2 SQIVND (reference sequence). CDR3 length equals 13 residues. In DNA form, the CDR3 reads TGTGCCAGTAGTATTCCGGGATCCTACGAGCAGTACTTC. It translates to CASSIPGSYEQYF.

Concerning this clone itself: The junction does not match germline at one end; this may be a read error. The chain links TRBV7-7 to TRBJ2-1, with TRBD2 identical over 7 bases. This CDR3 region has 16 residues. Germline V gene lookup returns CDR1 SSHAT and CDR2 FNYEAQ (reference sequence). CDR3 amino acids: CASSADPSGAYNEQFF. The CDR3 DNA sequence: TGTGCTAGCAGCGCCGACCCTAGCGGCGCCTACAATGAGCAGTTCTTC.

The chain carries TRBV27 and TRBJ1-5; D is ambiguous. The germline gives CDR1 MNHEY, CDR2 SMNVEV (reference sequence). The CDR3 contains 15 residues. Trimming stripped 3 bases from V and 0 bases from J, with 9 bases between. CDR3 protein: CASSFQTNSNQPQHF. CDR3 DNA sequence: TGTGCCAGCAGTTTCCAGACTAATAGCAATCAGCCCCAGCATTTT.

The V call is TRBV4-1, the J call TRBJ2-1, with TRBD1 matching over 7 bases. Germline V CDR1 and CDR2: MGHRA, YSYEKL. The CDR3 totals 12 residues. V gave up 3 bases and J gave up 7 bases; unmatched junction bases: 0. CDR3 in amino acids: CASSQTGNEQFF. CDR3 in DNA: TGCGCCAGCAGCCAGACAGGGAATGAGCAGTTCTTC.

CDR3 nucleotide sequence: TGTGCCAGCAGCGATACAGGGGGCCTGTGGGATACGCAGTATTTT. Its translation is CASSDTGGLWDTQYF. The gene calls are TRBV27 and TRBJ2-3; 9 bases align to TRBD1. Unmatched junction bases numbered 10, after V lost 6 bases and J lost 6 bases. The CDR3 consists of 15 residues. Germline V gene lookup returns CDR1 MNHEY and CDR2 SMNVEV (reference sequence).

The V gene is TRBV19, the J gene TRBJ2-1; perhaps D is TRBD1 or TRBD2 (5 bases each). Germline values: CDR1 LNHDA, CDR2 SQIVND (reference sequence). The CDR3 is made up of 15 amino acids. Trimming took off 7 bases at V and 4 bases at J, with 17 bases between the two ends. The CDR3 sequence: CASISGTRGYNEQFF. The CDR3 DNA reads as TGTGCCAGTATCTCCGGGACCCGAGGGTACAATGAGCAGTTCTTC.

This clone showed up just a few times. The CDR3 loop reads CASSFSQGGWTGELFF. CDR3 DNA: TGTGCCAGCAGTTTTAGCCAGGGGGGTTGGACCGGGGAGCTGTTTTTT. The chain employs TRBV27 and TRBJ2-2, with D maybe TRBD1 (7 bases). The germline V gene has CDR1 MNHEY and CDR2 SMNVEV (reference sequence). V gave up 3 bases and J gave up 5 bases, with 16 bases separating them. The CDR3 extends over 16 amino acids.

V is TRBV7-9 and J is TRBJ2-7, with TRBD1 matching over 9 bases. The length of the CDR3 is 16 residues. V was pared by 1 base and J by 5 bases, with 9 bases of the junction left unmatched. Germline values: CDR1 SEHNR, CDR2 FQNEAQ (reference sequence). The chain's CDR3 is CASSLEPGQGGHEQYF. Written as DNA, the CDR3 is TGTGCCAGCAGCTTAGAACCGGGACAGGGTGGCCACGAGCAGTACTTC.

The chain couples TRBV5-4 to TRBJ2-7; D is perhaps TRBD1 (5 bases). The CDR3 is 13 residues long. Germline values: CDR1 SGHNT, CDR2 YYREEE (reference sequence). V was trimmed by 4 bases and J by 3 bases, leaving 11 bases between them. DNA for the CDR3: TGTGCCAGCAGCACCGACAGCTACTACGAGCAGTACTTC. The encoded protein is CASSTDSYYEQYF.

This rearrangement joins TRBV11-3 to TRBJ2-1; maybe TRBD1 (5 bases). The CDR3 is 16 residues long. V lost 3 bases and J 8 bases, leaving 20 bases between the germline ends. From germline, CDR1 is SGHNT and CDR2 YENEEA. CDR3 sequence: CASSFEIYQGADEQFF. In DNA form, the CDR3 reads TGTGCCAGCAGCTTCGAGATTTACCAGGGTGCGGATGAGCAGTTCTTC.

The chain is built from TRBV4-2 and TRBJ2-3; 10 nucleotides match TRBD2. Germline trimming cut 1 base from V and 4 bases from J; bases unmatched to any gene: 11. The CDR3 has 18 residues. Germline V gene lookup returns CDR1 LGHNA and CDR2 YNFKEQ. CDR3 nucleotide sequence: TGTGCCAGCAGCCAAGTAGCTCTAGCGGGAGCTATGGCAGATACGCAGTATTTT. The encoded protein is CASSQVALAGAMADTQYF.

This chain connects TRBV25-1 to TRBJ1-2; D not certain. In germline, CDR1 is MGHDK, CDR2 SYGVNS. Trimming removed 6 bases from V and 3 bases from J, with 17 bases in between. This CDR3 has 15 amino acids. The CDR3 coding sequence is TGTGCCAGCAGCGCCAATCATGACGGCCACTATGGCTACACCTTC. Protein sequence: CASSANHDGHYGYTF.

The CDR3 DNA reads TGTGCCAGTAGTATTGCTCTCAGCCAGTATGGCTACACCTTC. The encoded protein is CASSIALSQYGYTF. This sequence joins TRBV19 and TRBJ1-2; D is unresolved. The germline V gene encodes CDR1 LNHDA and CDR2 SQIVND (reference sequence). The CDR3 loop spans 14 amino acids. The V end lost 3 bases, the J end lost 5 bases, and 13 bases lay between the germline ends.

The gene calls are TRBV5-6 and TRBJ2-7; D possibly corresponds to TRBD1 (6 bases). The CDR3 runs to 15 residues. Germline V gene lookup returns CDR1 SGHDT and CDR2 YYEEEE. V dropped 4 bases and J dropped 6 bases, with 20 bases sitting between them. The CDR3 sequence: CASSTRDPRGSEQYF. The CDR3 DNA follows: TGTGCCAGCAGCACGAGAGACCCAAGGGGGTCCGAGCAGTACTTC.

The rearrangement uses TRBV6-1 and TRBJ2-1; 10 bases agree with TRBD1. Germline V gene lookup returns CDR1 MNHNS and CDR2 SASEGT. CDR3 length: 16 amino acids. The V segment lost 4 bases and the J segment 7 bases; nucleotides outside the gene matches: 10. DNA for the CDR3: TGTGCCAGCAGTGTATTGGGACAGGGGAGCGTGAATGAGCAGTTCTTC. It yields the protein CASSVLGQGSVNEQFF.

The V and J genes are TRBV10-3 and TRBJ2-3; no reliable D call. With 0 bases removed from V and 6 bases from J, the gap between germline ends came to 13 bases. The CDR3 is 15 residues long. Germline-derived CDR1 and CDR2 are ENHRY and SYGVKD. Here the CDR3 DNA reads TGTGCCATCAGTGAGTCAGGGCCTGGGTTTGATACGCAGTATTTT. As protein: CAISESGPGFDTQYF.

This clone was found a few times. The V and J genes are TRBV27 and TRBJ1-5; D unresolved. Germline V CDR1 and CDR2: MNHEY, SMNVEV (reference sequence). The V gene lost 2 bases and the J gene lost 2 bases, with 7 bases spanning the gap. CDR3 length: 14 residues. In DNA, the CDR3 is TGTGCCAGCAGTTTACTGAGTGGCAATCAGCCCCAGCATTTT. It codes for CASSLLSGNQPQHF.

The chain couples TRBV5-3 to TRBJ2-7; a weak D match, TRBD1 (5 bases). TRBV5-3 is known as an ORF, though its function is uncertain. Trimming removed 1 base from V and 6 bases from J, with 11 bases in between. This CDR3 is built from 13 residues. The CDR3 loop is CARSLRGVGEQYF. For the CDR3, the DNA is TGTGCCAGAAGCTTGAGGGGCGTTGGCGAGCAGTACTTC.

The chain carries TRBV7-9 and TRBJ2-7; 9 nucleotides match TRBD1. CDR1 is SEHNR, CDR2 FQNEAQ, per germline (reference sequence). This CDR3 contains 14 residues. The ends lost 6 bases at V and 3 bases at J; junction bases unmatched: 6. CDR3 DNA: TGTGCCAGCAGTCCCACAGGGGGCTACTACGAGCAGTACTTC. Translation: CASSPTGGYYEQYF.

The chain carries TRBV19 and TRBJ1-1; D gene unclear. V was trimmed by 5 bases and J by 0 bases, leaving 7 bases between them. Germline V CDR1 and CDR2: LNHDA, SQIVND (reference sequence). This CDR3 comprises 13 residues. The CDR3 nucleotides are TGTGCCAGTAGTTCAGGATTGAACACTGAAGCTTTCTTT. Its translation: CASSSGLNTEAFF.

The chain uses TRBV27 and TRBJ1-2; 9 bases fit TRBD1. V shed 5 bases, J shed 4 bases, and the junction held 5 bases outside the gene matches. Per the germline V gene, CDR1 is MNHEY and CDR2 is SMNVEV (reference sequence). The CDR3 is 14 amino acids. The CDR3 region has the DNA TGTGCCAGCAGTCCGGGACAGGGAGTCTATGGCTACACCTTC. It translates to CASSPGQGVYGYTF.

This clone appeared a single time. The chain joins TRBV6-5 to TRBJ2-2, with D tentatively TRBD2 (5 bases). Germline lookup yields CDR1 MNHEY and CDR2 SVGAGI. V shed 0 bases and J shed 6 bases, with 5 bases lying between them. The CDR3 totals 13 residues. For the CDR3, the DNA is TGTGCCAGCAGTTACTCTAGCGCCGGGGAGCTGTTTTTT. Translated: CASSYSSAGELFF.

The CDR3 loop is CASSPDRGLGANVLTF. CDR3 bases: TGTGCCAGCAGCCCGGACAGGGGACTTGGGGCCAACGTCCTGACTTTC. This rearrangement joins TRBV11-1 to TRBJ2-6, with TRBD1 identical over 9 bases. The germline V gene encodes CDR1 SGHAT and CDR2 FQDESV (reference sequence). This CDR3 contains 16 residues. V lost 5 bases, J lost 3 bases, and 5 bases stayed unmatched.